This T cell receptor beta chain is drawn from a study of blood T cell repertoires in COVID-19. On the study more broadly: Acute and convalescent COVID-19 specimens originated in the United States, Italy and Spain. Sources were T cells, B-cell-depleted T cells, or PBMCs; the material itself was cDNA or gDNA.

Methods used by the authors: Reference gene primer amplification gave nucleated cell count estimates. Sequenced by immunoSEQ multiplex PCR; TCRdb stores in-frame clones only, minus some. The V and J calls and the clone size are those of that table, but D and trimming were determined from the DNA. The sample includes just under 250,000 clones, roughly 86% of them seen just once. This clone came up once. Trimming took off 5 bases at V and 1 base at J, with 13 bases between the two ends. Germline CDR1 SGHRS, CDR2 YFSETQ. CDR3 length: 14 residues. The receptor was derived from a woman aged 25 to 45 who had recovered from COVID-19. The sample comprised peripheral blood. The chain combines TRBV5-1 with TRBJ2-7, with D possibly being TRBD2 (6 bases). DNA for the CDR3: TGCGCCAGCAGACGGGAGATGTCGTCCTACGAGCAGTACTTC. It encodes CASRREMSSYEQYF.